Here is one T cell receptor (beta chain) with its context. In the original processing: Estimation of nucleated cell counts was performed using reference gene primer amplification. Using immunoSEQ multiplex PCR, the repertoire was profiled, and TCRdb retains in-frame clones only, with some absent. V and J calls and clone size come straight from that table; D and trimming were deduced from the DNA. The sample yields hundreds of thousands of clones, around 87% seen once. The data were obtained in a study of blood T cell repertoires in COVID-19. Germline lookup yields CDR1 KGHDR and CDR2 SFDVKD. This CDR3 has 15 residues. Unmatched junction bases numbered 9, after V lost 3 bases and J lost 8 bases.

This receptor was taken from a man aged 65-85 years with acute or convalescent COVID-19. V usage is TRBV24-1 and J usage is TRBJ2-1, with TRBD1 identical over 7 bases. Sequenced: peripheral blood. The CDR3 protein is CATSDRMTGTDEQFF. CDR3 nucleotide sequence: TGTGCCACCAGTGATCGTATGACAGGGACCGATGAGCAGTTCTTC.